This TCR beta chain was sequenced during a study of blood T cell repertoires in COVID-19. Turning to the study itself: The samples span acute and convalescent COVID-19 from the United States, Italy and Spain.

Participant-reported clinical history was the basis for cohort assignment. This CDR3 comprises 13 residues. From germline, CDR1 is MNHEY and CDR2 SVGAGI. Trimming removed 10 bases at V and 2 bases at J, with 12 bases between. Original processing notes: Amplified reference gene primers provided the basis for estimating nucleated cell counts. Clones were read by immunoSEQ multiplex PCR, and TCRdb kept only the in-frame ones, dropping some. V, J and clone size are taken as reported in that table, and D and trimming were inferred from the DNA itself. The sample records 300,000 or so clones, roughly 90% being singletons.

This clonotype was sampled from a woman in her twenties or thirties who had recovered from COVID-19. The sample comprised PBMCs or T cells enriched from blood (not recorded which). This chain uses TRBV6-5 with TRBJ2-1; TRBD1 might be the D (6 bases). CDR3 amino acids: CATMTGTYNEQFF. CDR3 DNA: TGTGCCACCATGACAGGAACCTACAATGAGCAGTTCTTC.